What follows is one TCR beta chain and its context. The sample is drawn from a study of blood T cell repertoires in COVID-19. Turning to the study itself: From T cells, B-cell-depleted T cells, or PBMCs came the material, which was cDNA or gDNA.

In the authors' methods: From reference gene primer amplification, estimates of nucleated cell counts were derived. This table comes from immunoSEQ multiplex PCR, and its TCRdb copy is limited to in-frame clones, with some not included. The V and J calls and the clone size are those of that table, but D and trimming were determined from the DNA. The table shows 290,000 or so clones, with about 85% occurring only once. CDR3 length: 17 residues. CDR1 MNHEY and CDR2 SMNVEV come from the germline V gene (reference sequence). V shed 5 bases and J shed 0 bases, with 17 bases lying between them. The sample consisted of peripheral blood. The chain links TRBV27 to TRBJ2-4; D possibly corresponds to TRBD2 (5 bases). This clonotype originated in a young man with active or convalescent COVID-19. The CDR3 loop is CASSPARGWEAKNIQYF. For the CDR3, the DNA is TGTGCCAGCAGTCCTGCCAGAGGGTGGGAAGCCAAAAACATTCAGTACTTC.